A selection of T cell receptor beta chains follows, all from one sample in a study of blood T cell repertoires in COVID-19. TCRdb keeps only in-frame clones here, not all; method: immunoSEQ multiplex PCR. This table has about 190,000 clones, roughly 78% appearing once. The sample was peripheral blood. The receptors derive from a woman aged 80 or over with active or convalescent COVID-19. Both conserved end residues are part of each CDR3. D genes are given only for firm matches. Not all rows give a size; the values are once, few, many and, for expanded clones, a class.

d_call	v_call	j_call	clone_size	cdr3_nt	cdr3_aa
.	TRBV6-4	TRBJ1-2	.	TGTGCCAGCAGTGACTCGACCGGGAGGGGCAATGGCTACACCTTC	CASSDSTGRGNGYTF
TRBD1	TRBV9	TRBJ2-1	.	TGTGCCAGCAGCGTAGACAGGGGGCGGAATGAGCAGTTCTTC	CASSVDRGRNEQFF
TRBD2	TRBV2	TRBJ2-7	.	TGTGCCAGCAGGCCCCCGAGGACTAGAGTCTCCTACGAGCAGTACTTC	CASRPPRTRVSYEQYF
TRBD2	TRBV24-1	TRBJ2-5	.	TGTGCCACCAGTGCCGGGGGGGAGACCCAGTACTTC	CATSAGGETQYF
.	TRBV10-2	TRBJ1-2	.	TGCGCCAGCAGTGGCGGAATCTATGGCTACACCTTC	CASSGGIYGYTF
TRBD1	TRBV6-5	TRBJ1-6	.	TGTGCCAGCAGTCGGGACAGTACGATGTATTCACCCCTCCACTTT	CASSRDSTMYSPLHF
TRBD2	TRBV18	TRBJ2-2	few	TGTGCCAGCTCAGGACTAGATAGCAACAAGCTGTTTTTT	CASSGLDSNKLFF
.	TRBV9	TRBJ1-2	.	TGTGCCAGCAGCGTGGGGATTAATGTTGGGGCCAAATATGGCTACACCTTC	CASSVGINVGAKYGYTF
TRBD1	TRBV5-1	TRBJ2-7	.	TGCGCCAGCAGCTGGGGACAGGGGTCTGGCTACGAGCAGTACTTC	CASSWGQGSGYEQYF
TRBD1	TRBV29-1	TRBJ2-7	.	TGCAGCGTCCTGGACAGGGCCTCACATACCCTATTC	CSVLDRASHTLF
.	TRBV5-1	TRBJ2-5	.	TGCGCCAGCAGCTTGGGGCCTTCACAGGGTCGAGAGACCCAGTACTTC	CASSLGPSQGRETQYF
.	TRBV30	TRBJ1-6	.	TGTGCCTGGAGGTATTGGTCCGGGGGCTCCTATAATTCACCCCTCCACTTT	CAWRYWSGGSYNSPLHF
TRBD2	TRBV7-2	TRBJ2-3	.	TGTGCCAGCAGCCCGTTAATCGGACTAGCGGCAGATACGCAGTATTTT	CASSPLIGLAADTQYF
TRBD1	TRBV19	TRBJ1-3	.	TGTGCCAGTAGTTTCTCTTCGGGACAGTCTGGAAACACCATATATTTT	CASSFSSGQSGNTIYF
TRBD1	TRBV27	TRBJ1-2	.	TGTGCCAGCAGTTCGACAGGGGCCTATGGCTACACCTTC	CASSSTGAYGYTF
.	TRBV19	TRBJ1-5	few	TGTGCCAGTAGTATCGGGGGAAATCAGCCCCAGCATTTT	CASSIGGNQPQHF
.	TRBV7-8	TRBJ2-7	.	TGTGCCAGCAGCAAACGACAGGTTCCCGAGCAGTACTTC	CASSKRQVPEQYF
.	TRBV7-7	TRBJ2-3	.	TGTGCTAGCAGCTTAGGTCCGGGGGCAGATACGCAGTATTTT	CASSLGPGADTQYF
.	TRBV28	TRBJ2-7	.	TGTGCCAGCAGCCTGACGCCGGGTTTCCTCCACTACGAGCAGTACTTC	CASSLTPGFLHYEQYF
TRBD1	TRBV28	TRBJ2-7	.	TGTGCCAGCAGTTCCGCTGAGGACAGGGGCTGGAAGCAGTACTTC	CASSSAEDRGWKQYF
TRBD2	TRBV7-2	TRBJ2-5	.	TGTGCCAGCAGCTTAGCATTTAGCGGGGAGGAGACCCAGTACTTC	CASSLAFSGEETQYF
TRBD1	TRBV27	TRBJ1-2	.	TGTGCCAGCAGGGGACAGGGGGCAAATGGCTACACCTTC	CASRGQGANGYTF
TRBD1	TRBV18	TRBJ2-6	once	TGTGCCAGCTCACCACGAGGACAGGGGAACTCTGGGGCCAACGTCCTGACTTTC	CASSPRGQGNSGANVLTF
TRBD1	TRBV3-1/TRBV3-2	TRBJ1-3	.	TGTGCCAGCAGCCTTGGACAGGGGCACACCATATATTTT	CASSLGQGHTIYF
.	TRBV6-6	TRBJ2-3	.	TGTGCCAGCAGCGCCGGCCCGGGGGGCCGGGATACGCAGTATTTT	CASSAGPGGRDTQYF
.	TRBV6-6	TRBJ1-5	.	TGTGCCAGCAGTTACTCGAACCGGGATCAGCCCCAGCATTTT	CASSYSNRDQPQHF
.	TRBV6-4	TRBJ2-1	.	TGTGCCAGCAGTGAGGATTCTCTCGGGGTCGGGAATCAGTTCTTC	CASSEDSLGVGNQFF
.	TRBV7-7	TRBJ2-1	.	TGTGCCAGCAGCCGCGTCCAAAGCTCCTACAATGAGCAGTTCTTC	CASSRVQSSYNEQFF
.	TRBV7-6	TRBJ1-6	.	TGTGCCAGCAGTTCTAGACAGAGCTCCTATAATTCACCCCTCCACTTT	CASSSRQSSYNSPLHF
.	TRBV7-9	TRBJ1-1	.	TGTGCCAGCAGCCCCTTGGGCAGGGAGGTTACTGAAGCTTTCTTT	CASSPLGREVTEAFF
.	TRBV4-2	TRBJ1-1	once	TGTGCCAGCAGCCGCGACAAGAGCTCGGCTTTCTTT	CASSRDKSSAFF
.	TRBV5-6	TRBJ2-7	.	TGTGCCAGCAGTCTAGTAGGAAGCTTCTCCTACGAGCAGTACTTC	CASSLVGSFSYEQYF
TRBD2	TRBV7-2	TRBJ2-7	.	TGTGCCAGCAGCCGTAGCGGGGGGGACGCCTACGAGCAGTACTTC	CASSRSGGDAYEQYF
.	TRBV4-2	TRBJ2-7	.	TGTGCCAGCAGCCAAGAATGGGCCCAGGGAACCTACGAGCAGTACTTC	CASSQEWAQGTYEQYF
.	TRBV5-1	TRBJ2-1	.	TGCGCCAGCAGCTTGGGGTCTAGACAGTACAATGAGCAGTTCTTC	CASSLGSRQYNEQFF
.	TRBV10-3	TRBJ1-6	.	TGTGCCATCAGTGAATATAGGACAGCGAACAATTCACCCCTCCACTTT	CAISEYRTANNSPLHF
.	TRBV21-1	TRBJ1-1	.	TGTGCCAGCAGCTTCATAGACAGGGTCCACACTGAAGCTTTCTTT	CASSFIDRVHTEAFF
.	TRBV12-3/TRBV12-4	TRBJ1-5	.	TGTGCCAGCAGTATGGACAGATATCAGCCCCAGCATTTT	CASSMDRYQPQHF
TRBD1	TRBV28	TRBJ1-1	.	TGTGCCAGCAGTCTAGACAGACAGGGGTACACTGAAGCTTTCTTT	CASSLDRQGYTEAFF
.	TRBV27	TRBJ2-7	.	TGTGCCAGCAGGGACAGTTCCTTCTACGAGCAGTACTTC	CASRDSSFYEQYF
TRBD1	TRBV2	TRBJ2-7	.	TGTGCCAGCCGGAAGGGGACAGGGGGCATCTACGAGCAGTACTTC	CASRKGTGGIYEQYF
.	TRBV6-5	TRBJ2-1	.	TGTGCCAGCAGTTACTATGGCGGGGTCGTAAATGAGCAGTTCTTC	CASSYYGGVVNEQFF